This T cell receptor beta chain comes out of a study of blood T cell repertoires in COVID-19. The overall study: Spain, Italy and the United States supplied samples that represented acute and convalescent COVID-19.

This CDR3 region has 11 residues. The germline CDR1 and CDR2 sequences are MDHEN and SYDVKM. Trimming shortened V by 6 bases and J by 8 bases, and 8 bases separated the two germline ends. Generated by immunoSEQ multiplex PCR, the TCRdb table keeps only in-frame clones and is missing some. The sample lists about 170,000 clones; about 83% were seen once. Sequencing was carried out using peripheral blood. The receptor comes from a man aged 35-49 years who had recovered from COVID-19. The chain employs TRBV28 and TRBJ1-5; D is undetermined. For the CDR3, the DNA is TGTGCCAGCAGCGTATCGGAGCCCCAGCATTTT. Protein product: CASSVSEPQHF.